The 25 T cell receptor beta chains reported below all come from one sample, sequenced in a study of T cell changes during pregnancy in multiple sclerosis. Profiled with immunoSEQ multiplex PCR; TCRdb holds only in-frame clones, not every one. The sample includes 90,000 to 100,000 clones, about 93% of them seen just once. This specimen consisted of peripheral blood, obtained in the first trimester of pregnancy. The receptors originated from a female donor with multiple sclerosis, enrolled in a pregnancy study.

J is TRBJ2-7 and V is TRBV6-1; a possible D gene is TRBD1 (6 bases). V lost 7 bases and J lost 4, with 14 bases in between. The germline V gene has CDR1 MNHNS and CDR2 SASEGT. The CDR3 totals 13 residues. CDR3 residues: CASTRRGWYEQYF. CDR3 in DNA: TGTGCCAGCACTCGCAGGGGTTGGTACGAGCAGTACTTC.

CDR3 protein: CASNGLGQKVDGYTF. CDR3 coding DNA: TGTGCCAGCAACGGCCTGGGACAGAAGGTAGATGGCTACACCTTC. V usage is TRBV2 and J usage is TRBJ1-2; 7 nucleotides match TRBD1. The CDR3 totals 15 residues. The germline V gene encodes CDR1 SNHLY and CDR2 FYNNEI. V trimming: 7 bases; J trimming: 6 bases; junction bases outside the gene matches: 14.

The CDR3 nucleotides are TGTGCCAGCAGCACGGGACAGGGAAAGCTTACTGAAGCTTTCTTT. Protein product: CASSTGQGKLTEAFF. This sequence joins TRBV9 and TRBJ1-1; 9 bases map to TRBD1. V shed 4 bases and J 5 bases; nucleotides not matched to a gene: 9. This CDR3 has 15 amino acids. CDR1 and CDR2 from the germline V gene are SGDLS and YYNGEE. The whole variable domain, filled in from reference TRBV9 and TRBJ1-1, reads DSGVTQTPKHLITATGQRVTLRCSPRSGDLSVYWYQQSLDQGLQFLIQYYNGEERAKGNILERFSAQQFPDLHSELNLSSLELGDSALYFCASSTGQGKLTEAFFGQGTRLTVV.

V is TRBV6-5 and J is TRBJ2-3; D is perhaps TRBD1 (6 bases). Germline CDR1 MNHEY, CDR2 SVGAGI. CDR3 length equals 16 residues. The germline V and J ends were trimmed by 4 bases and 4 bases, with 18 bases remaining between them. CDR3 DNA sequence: TGTGCCAGCAGTTTTAGACAGGCCCTTCGGGCAGATACGCAGTATTTT. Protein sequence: CASSFRQALRADTQYF.

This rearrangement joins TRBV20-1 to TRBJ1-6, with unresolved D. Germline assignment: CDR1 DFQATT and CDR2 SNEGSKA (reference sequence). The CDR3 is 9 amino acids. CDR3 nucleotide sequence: TGCGGCCATGGTTCACCCCTCCACTTT. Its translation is CGHGSPLHF.

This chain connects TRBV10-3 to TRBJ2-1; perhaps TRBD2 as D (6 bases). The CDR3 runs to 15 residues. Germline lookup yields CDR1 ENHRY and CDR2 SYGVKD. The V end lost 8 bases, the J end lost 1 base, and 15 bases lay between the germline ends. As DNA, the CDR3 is TGTGCCATCTCGGGGGTGCGGGGTTCCTACAATGAGCAGTTCTTC. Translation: CAISGVRGSYNEQFF.

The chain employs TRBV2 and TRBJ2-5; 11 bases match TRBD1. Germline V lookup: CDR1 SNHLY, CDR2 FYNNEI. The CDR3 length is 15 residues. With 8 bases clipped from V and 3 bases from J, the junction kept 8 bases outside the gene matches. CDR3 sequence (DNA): TGTGCCAGCGGGACAGGGGGGGGATCTGAAGAGACCCAGTACTTC. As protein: CASGTGGGSEETQYF.

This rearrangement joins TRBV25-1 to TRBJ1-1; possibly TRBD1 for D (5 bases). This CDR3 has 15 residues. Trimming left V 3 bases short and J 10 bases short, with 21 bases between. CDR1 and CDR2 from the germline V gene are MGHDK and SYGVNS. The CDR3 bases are TGTGCCAGCAGTGAGTTAGCGGGGTACCCCGGGGGAGCTTTCTTT. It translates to CASSELAGYPGGAFF. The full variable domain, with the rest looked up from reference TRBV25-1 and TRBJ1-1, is EADIYQTPRYLVIGTGKKITLECSQTMGHDKMYWYQQDPGMELHLIHYSYGVNSTEKGDLSSESTVSRIRTEHFPLTLESARPSHTSQYLCASSELAGYPGGAFFGQGTRLTVV.

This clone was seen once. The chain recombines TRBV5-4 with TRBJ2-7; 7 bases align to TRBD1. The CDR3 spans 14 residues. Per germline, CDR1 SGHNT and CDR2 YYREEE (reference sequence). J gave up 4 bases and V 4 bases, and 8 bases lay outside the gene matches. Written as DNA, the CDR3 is TGTGCCAGCAGCACCTCCGGGACAGCATACGAGCAGTACTTC. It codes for CASSTSGTAYEQYF.

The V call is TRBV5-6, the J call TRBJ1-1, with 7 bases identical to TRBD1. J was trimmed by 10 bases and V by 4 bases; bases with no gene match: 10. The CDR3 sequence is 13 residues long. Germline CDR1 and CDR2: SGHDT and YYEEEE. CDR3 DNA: TGTGCCAGCAGCCAGGAGGTCCAGGGGGTAGCTTTCTTT. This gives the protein CASSQEVQGVAFF.

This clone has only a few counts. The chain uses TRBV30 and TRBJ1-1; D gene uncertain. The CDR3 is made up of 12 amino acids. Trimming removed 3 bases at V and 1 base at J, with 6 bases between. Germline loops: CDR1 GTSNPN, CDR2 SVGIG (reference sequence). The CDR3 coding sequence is TGTGCCTGGAGCCCCGGGAACACTGAAGCTTTCTTT. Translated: CAWSPGNTEAFF.

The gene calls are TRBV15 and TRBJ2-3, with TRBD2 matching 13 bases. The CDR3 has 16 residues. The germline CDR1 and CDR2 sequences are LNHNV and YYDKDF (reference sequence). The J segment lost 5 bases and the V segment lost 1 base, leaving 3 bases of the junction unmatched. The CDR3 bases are TGTGCCACCAGCAGAGGGACTAGCGGGGGTCTAGATACGCAGTATTTT. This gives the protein CATSRGTSGGLDTQYF. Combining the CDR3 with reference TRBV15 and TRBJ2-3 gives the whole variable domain DAMVIQNPRYQVTQFGKPVTLSCSQTLNHNVMYWYQQKSSQAPKLLFHYYDKDFNNEADTPDNFQSRRPNTSFCFLDIRSPGLGDTAMYLCATSRGTSGGLDTQYFGPGTRLTVL.

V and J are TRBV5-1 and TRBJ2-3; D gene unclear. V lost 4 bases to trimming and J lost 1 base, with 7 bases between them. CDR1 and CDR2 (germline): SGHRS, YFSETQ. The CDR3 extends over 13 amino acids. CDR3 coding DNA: TGCGCCAGCAGCGAGGCCGGCACAGATACGCAGTATTTT. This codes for CASSEAGTDTQYF.

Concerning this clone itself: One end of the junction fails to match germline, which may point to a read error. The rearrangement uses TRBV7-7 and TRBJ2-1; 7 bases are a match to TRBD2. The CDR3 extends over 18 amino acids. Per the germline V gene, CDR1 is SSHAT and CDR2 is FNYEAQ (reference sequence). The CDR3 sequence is CASSPRDYPLSSYNEQFF. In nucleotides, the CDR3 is TGTGCTAGCAGCCCCCGGGACTACCCTCTTAGCTCCTACAATGAGCAGTTCTTC. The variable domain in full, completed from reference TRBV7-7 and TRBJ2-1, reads GAGVSQSPRYKVTKRGQDVTLRCDPISSHATLYWYQQALGQGPEFLTYFNYEAQPDKSGLPSDRFSAERPEGSISTLTIQRTEQRDSAMYRCASSPRDYPLSSYNEQFFGPGTRLTVL.

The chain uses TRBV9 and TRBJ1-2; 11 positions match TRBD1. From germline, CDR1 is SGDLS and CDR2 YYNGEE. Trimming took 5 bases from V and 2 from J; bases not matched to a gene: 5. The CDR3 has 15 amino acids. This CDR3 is CASSRRTGGNYGYTF. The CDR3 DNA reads TGTGCCAGCAGTCGAAGGACAGGGGGCAACTATGGCTACACCTTC.

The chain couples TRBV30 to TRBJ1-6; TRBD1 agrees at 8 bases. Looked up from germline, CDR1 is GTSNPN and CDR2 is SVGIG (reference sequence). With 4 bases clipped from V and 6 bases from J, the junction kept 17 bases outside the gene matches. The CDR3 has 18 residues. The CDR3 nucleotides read TGTGCCTGGATTAACAGGGGGGCCCGGCGGGGAATTAATTCACCCCTCCACTTT. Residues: CAWINRGARRGINSPLHF. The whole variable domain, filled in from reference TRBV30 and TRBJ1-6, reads SQTIHQWPATLVQPVGSPLSLECTVEGTSNPNLYWYRQAAGRGLQLLFYSVGIGQISSEVPQNLSASRPQDRQFILSSKKLLLSDSGFYLCAWINRGARRGINSPLHFGNGTRLTVT.

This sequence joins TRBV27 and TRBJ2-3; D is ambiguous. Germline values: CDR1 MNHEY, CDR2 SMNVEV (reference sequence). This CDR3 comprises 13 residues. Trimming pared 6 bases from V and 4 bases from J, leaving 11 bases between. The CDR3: CASSFVSADTQYF. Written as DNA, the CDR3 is TGTGCCAGCAGCTTTGTTTCGGCAGATACGCAGTATTTT.

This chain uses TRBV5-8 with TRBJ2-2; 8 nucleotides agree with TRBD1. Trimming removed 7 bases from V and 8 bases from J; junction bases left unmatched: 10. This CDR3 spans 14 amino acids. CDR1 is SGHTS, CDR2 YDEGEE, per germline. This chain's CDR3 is CASPSGGTPGELFF. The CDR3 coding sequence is TGTGCCAGCCCCTCAGGGGGCACCCCGGGGGAGCTGTTTTTT.

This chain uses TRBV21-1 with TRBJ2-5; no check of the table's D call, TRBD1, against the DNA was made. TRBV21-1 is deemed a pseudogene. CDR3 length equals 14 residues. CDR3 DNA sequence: TGTGCCAGCACCCCAGGGACAGCACAAGAGACCCAGTACTTC. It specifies CASTPGTAQETQYF.

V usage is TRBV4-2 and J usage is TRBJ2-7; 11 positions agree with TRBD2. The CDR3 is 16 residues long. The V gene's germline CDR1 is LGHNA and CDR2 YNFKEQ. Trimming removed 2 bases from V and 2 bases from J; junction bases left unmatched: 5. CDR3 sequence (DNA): TGTGCCAGCAGCCAACTAGCGGGGGGCCTAACCTACGAGCAGTACTTC. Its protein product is CASSQLAGGLTYEQYF.

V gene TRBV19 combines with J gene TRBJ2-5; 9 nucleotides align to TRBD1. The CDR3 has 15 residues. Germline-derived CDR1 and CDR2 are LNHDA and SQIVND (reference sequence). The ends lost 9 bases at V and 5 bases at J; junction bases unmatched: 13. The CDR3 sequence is CASPSRDRAFETQYF. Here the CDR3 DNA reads TGTGCCAGCCCCAGTAGGGACAGGGCTTTTGAGACCCAGTACTTC.

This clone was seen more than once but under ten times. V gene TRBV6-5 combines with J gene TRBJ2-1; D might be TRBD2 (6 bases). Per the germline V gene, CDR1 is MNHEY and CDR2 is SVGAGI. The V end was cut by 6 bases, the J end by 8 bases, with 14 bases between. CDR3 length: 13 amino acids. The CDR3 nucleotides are TGTGCCAGCAGCACCCCGGGAGCGGATGAGCAGTTCTTC. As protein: CASSTPGADEQFF.

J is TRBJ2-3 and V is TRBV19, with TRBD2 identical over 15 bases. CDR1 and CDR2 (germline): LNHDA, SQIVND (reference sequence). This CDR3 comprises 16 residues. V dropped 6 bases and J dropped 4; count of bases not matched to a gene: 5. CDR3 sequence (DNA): TGTGCCAGTAGCAGGACTAGCGGGGGGGCCGCAGATACGCAGTATTTT. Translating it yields CASSRTSGGAADTQYF.

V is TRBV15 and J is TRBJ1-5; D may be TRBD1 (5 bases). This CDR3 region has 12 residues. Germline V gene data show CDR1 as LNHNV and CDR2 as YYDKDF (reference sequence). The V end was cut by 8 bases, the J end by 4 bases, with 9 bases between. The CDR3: CATGHSNQPQHF. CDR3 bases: TGTGCCACCGGACACTCTAATCAGCCCCAGCATTTT.

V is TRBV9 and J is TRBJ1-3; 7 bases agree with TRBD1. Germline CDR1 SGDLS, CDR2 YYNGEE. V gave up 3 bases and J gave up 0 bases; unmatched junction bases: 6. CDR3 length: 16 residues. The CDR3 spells CASSEGPGGSGNTIYF. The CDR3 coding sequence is TGTGCCAGCAGCGAGGGCCCAGGGGGCTCTGGAAACACCATATATTTT.